This passage covers 31 T cell receptor beta chains from one sample sequenced in a study of long-term antiretroviral therapy in people with HIV. An immunoSEQ assay, version v3.0, was performed at survey level. Libraries were prepared by immunoSEQ multiplex PCR; TCRdb keeps only in-frame clonotypes and omits some of them. The profile shows about 24,000 clones, approximately 86% of them singletons. Here the sequenced sample was unsorted PBMCs, taken 1.2 years after starting antiretroviral therapy. The receptors were sampled from a man aged 45-65 years with HIV.

The CDR3 region has the DNA TGTGCCAGCAGCTTGGGGCGTTCGGTGAACATTCAGTACTTC. It translates to CASSLGRSVNIQYF. The V call is TRBV5-6, the J call TRBJ2-4; D gene uncertain. V was cut by 0 bases and J by 7 bases, with 11 bases left in between. The CDR3 is 14 residues long. Germline CDR1 reads SGHDT; CDR2 reads YYEEEE.

The chain employs TRBV10-3 and TRBJ1-1; D might be TRBD1 (5 bases). V was pared by 3 bases and J by 1 base, with 12 bases between. The CDR3 spans 15 residues. Germline V gene lookup returns CDR1 ENHRY and CDR2 SYGVKD. This CDR3 reads CAISEQTVKNTEAFF. In DNA, the CDR3 is TGTGCCATCAGTGAACAGACAGTTAAGAACACTGAAGCTTTCTTT.

The chain employs TRBV6-5 and TRBJ2-2, with 7 bases matching TRBD1. The germline V gene encodes CDR1 MNHEY and CDR2 SVGAGI. V was pared by 2 bases and J by 6 bases, with 0 bases of the junction left unmatched. The CDR3 runs to 13 residues. The CDR3 DNA reads TGTGCCAGCAGTTACCAGGGGGCCGGGGAGCTGTTTTTT. Its translation: CASSYQGAGELFF.

The CDR3 DNA reads TGTGCCAGTAACTACGGGCCCACAGGGCCCCTCCACTTT. This encodes CASNYGPTGPLHF. This chain connects TRBV19 to TRBJ1-6; a weak D match, TRBD1 (6 bases). Per germline, CDR1 LNHDA and CDR2 SQIVND (reference sequence). The ends were cut back, 7 bases at V and 13 bases at J, with 17 bases in the middle. There are 13 residues in the CDR3.

This clone occurred a few times. The J gene is TRBJ1-1, the V gene TRBV5-1, with a possible D match to TRBD1 (5 bases). The V and J ends lost 0 bases and 2 bases respectively, with 8 bases between them. The CDR3 has 14 residues. Germline V gene sequence: CDR1 SGHRS, CDR2 YFSETQ. The chain's CDR3 is CASSLGRANTEAFF. Here the CDR3 DNA reads TGCGCCAGCAGCTTGGGCAGGGCAAACACTGAAGCTTTCTTT.

The V and J genes are TRBV4-1 and TRBJ1-2; weak D call: TRBD1 (6 bases). The CDR3 is 16 amino acids. The germline V and J ends were trimmed by 6 bases and 0 bases, with 17 bases remaining between them. Germline-derived CDR1 and CDR2 are MGHRA and YSYEKL. The CDR3 reads CASRSQGGTSNYGYTF. Written as DNA, the CDR3 is TGCGCCAGCAGGTCACAGGGAGGCACTTCTAACTATGGCTACACCTTC.

The chain uses TRBV15 and TRBJ1-2; TRBD1 is a possible D gene (5 bases). The CDR3 is made up of 14 amino acids. Per germline, CDR1 LNHNV and CDR2 YYDKDF (reference sequence). Trimming shortened V by 0 bases and J by 13 bases, and 18 bases separated the two germline ends. Here the CDR3 reads CATSRDKGLMSLTF. The CDR3 DNA follows: TGTGCCACCAGCAGAGATAAGGGACTGATGTCTCTCACCTTC.

CDR3 protein: CASRAQGKSNQPQHF. CDR3 nucleotide sequence: TGTGCCAGCAGAGCACAGGGTAAGAGCAATCAGCCCCAGCATTTT. V is TRBV2 and J is TRBJ1-5; TRBD1 might be the D (6 bases). The CDR3 consists of 15 residues. Trimming took 6 bases from V and 1 from J, leaving 13 bases between them. CDR1 is SNHLY, CDR2 FYNNEI, per germline.

This chain links TRBV18 with TRBJ1-5; a weak D match, TRBD1 (6 bases). Trimming left V 6 bases short and J 0 bases short, with 15 bases between. The CDR3 spans 16 residues. In germline, CDR1 is KGHSH, CDR2 LQKENI. Written as DNA, the CDR3 is TGTGCCAGCTCCCCTGGACAGCTACTTAGCAATCAGCCCCAGCATTTT. Translating gives CASSPGQLLSNQPQHF.

This chain uses TRBV5-6 with TRBJ1-1, with D hard to call. Between the trimmed V and J ends, which lost 4 bases and 4 bases, there was a span of 11 bases. The germline V gene encodes CDR1 SGHDT and CDR2 YYEEEE. The CDR3 runs 13 residues. CDR3 sequence reads: CASSIGPATEAFF. The CDR3 DNA reads as TGTGCCAGCAGCATCGGACCTGCCACTGAAGCTTTCTTT.

This clone has a handful of counts. The chain employs TRBV7-2 and TRBJ1-5, with 9 bases identical to TRBD1. The CDR3 covers 15 residues. Germline V gene lookup returns CDR1 SGHTA and CDR2 FQGNSA. V shed 6 bases, J shed 6 bases, and the junction held 9 bases outside the gene matches. The CDR3 region has the DNA TGTGCCAGCAGTCCCCGGACAGGGGTAGGTCAGCCCCAGCATTTT. Encoded protein: CASSPRTGVGQPQHF.

The rearrangement joins TRBV30 to TRBJ1-2; D remains ambiguous. This CDR3 is built from 14 residues. The germline CDR1 and CDR2 sequences are GTSNPN and SVGIG (reference sequence). The germline V and J ends were trimmed by 1 base and 0 bases, with 9 bases remaining between them. This chain's CDR3 is CAWSARTTNYGYTF. The CDR3 DNA follows: TGTGCCTGGAGTGCAAGAACTACTAACTATGGCTACACCTTC.

The chain employs TRBV19 and TRBJ1-6, with 7 bases lining up with TRBD1. The CDR3 extends over 14 amino acids. Germline V gives CDR1 LNHDA, CDR2 SQIVND (reference sequence). With 5 bases clipped from V and 10 bases from J, the junction kept 8 bases outside the gene matches. The DNA of the CDR3 is TGTGCCAGTAGTCACAACAGGGGAGAGTCACCCCTCCACTTT. This gives the protein CASSHNRGESPLHF.

CDR3 nucleotides: TGCAGTGCAAGTGGGGCCAACGTCCTGACTTTC. It translates to CSASGANVLTF. The chain joins TRBV20-1 to TRBJ2-6; D remains unclear. V lost 6 bases and J 3 bases, leaving 3 bases between the germline ends. Germline CDR1 is DFQATT and CDR2 is SNEGSKA (reference sequence). This CDR3 is 11 amino acids long.

The chain recombines TRBV5-6 with TRBJ1-2; no firm D call. The V end was cut by 1 base, the J end by 10 bases, with 8 bases between. The CDR3 runs 11 residues. CDR1 and CDR2 from the germline V gene are SGHDT and YYEEEE. In DNA, the CDR3 is TGTGCCAGCAGCTTGAGGAGGGTCTACACCTTC. As protein: CASSLRRVYTF.

This clone was counted once. The chain couples TRBV5-1 to TRBJ1-1, with D perhaps matching TRBD1 (6 bases). Germline assignment: CDR1 SGHRS and CDR2 YFSETQ. The CDR3 totals 16 residues. Trimming removed 3 bases from V and 6 bases from J, with 21 bases in between. For the CDR3, the DNA is TGCGCCAGCAGCTCCCACCTCCGGGACAAAGGAGCTGAAGCTTTCTTT. It yields the protein CASSSHLRDKGAEAFF.

This clone was observed a single time. CDR3 residues: CASSLGGDNQPQHF. CDR3 in DNA: TGTGCCAGCAGCTTAGGCGGGGACAATCAGCCCCAGCATTTT. The rearrangement uses TRBV7-3 and TRBJ1-5; D unresolved. The CDR3 extends over 14 amino acids. Per the germline V gene, CDR1 is SGHTA and CDR2 is FQGTGA. Trimming removed 2 bases from V and 3 bases from J, with 8 bases in between.

This clone has just one count. This chain joins TRBV7-2 and TRBJ2-3; TRBD2 agrees at 12 bases. Germline V gene data show CDR1 as SGHTA and CDR2 as FQGNSA. The CDR3 is 16 amino acids. V was clipped by 5 bases and J by 1 base; unmatched bases: 4. The CDR3 loop is CASSVWTSGGTDTQYF. The CDR3 DNA reads TGTGCCAGCAGCGTATGGACTAGCGGGGGCACAGATACGCAGTATTTT.

This chain joins TRBV28 and TRBJ1-2, with TRBD1 identical over 9 bases. The CDR3 covers 15 residues. Germline CDR1 MDHEN, CDR2 SYDVKM. Trimming at V came to 4 bases and at J to 8 bases, leaving 11 bases not matched to a gene. The CDR3 sequence is CASSSLGTGLGGYTF. The CDR3 DNA follows: TGTGCCAGCAGTTCTTTAGGGACAGGGTTAGGAGGCTACACCTTC.

The chain links TRBV6-5 to TRBJ1-2; D possibly corresponds to TRBD1 (6 bases). Trimming shortened V by 6 bases and J by 8 bases, and 13 bases separated the two germline ends. From germline, CDR1 is MNHEY and CDR2 SVGAGI. CDR3 size: 12 residues. The chain's CDR3 is CASRDSLWGYTF. The CDR3 DNA is TGTGCCAGCAGGGACAGTCTATGGGGCTACACCTTC.

The rearrangement uses TRBV20-1 and TRBJ1-2; D is uncertain. Between the trimmed V and J ends, which lost 5 bases and 9 bases, there was a span of 13 bases. The CDR3 is made up of 11 amino acids. Germline CDR1 is DFQATT and CDR2 is SNEGSKA (reference sequence). CDR3 bases: TGCAGTGCTTCAACACCCAGGAGCTACACCTTC. Protein sequence: CSASTPRSYTF.

The CDR3 nucleotides read TGTGCTAGTGGTCCTGACAGAGACTATGGCTACACCTTC. Protein sequence: CASGPDRDYGYTF. J is TRBJ1-2 and V is TRBV12-5; the D gene is possibly TRBD1 (5 bases). Germline V lookup: CDR1 LGHNT, CDR2 FRNRAP. V was shortened by 5 bases and J by 3 bases, with 10 bases between the two germline ends. The CDR3 contains 13 residues.

This clone has more than one count but fewer than ten. The chain recombines TRBV5-3 with TRBJ1-3, with D unclear. TRBV5-3 is identified as an open reading frame with a role that is uncertain. This CDR3 is 14 amino acids long. Trimming pared 8 bases from V and 4 bases from J, leaving 16 bases between. In DNA, the CDR3 is TGTGCCAGCCAGACCGATCCGGGGGGAAACACCATATATTTT. It codes for CASQTDPGGNTIYF.

This clone is a singleton in its sample. This sequence joins TRBV5-4 and TRBJ2-2, with 7 bases that match TRBD1. J was trimmed by 2 bases and V by 4 bases; bases with no gene match: 14. CDR1 is SGHNT and CDR2 is YYREEE in the germline V gene (reference sequence). The CDR3 is made up of 18 amino acids. The CDR3 bases are TGTGCCAGCAGCCCGAACCCTTCAACAGGGGTAAACACCGGGGAGCTGTTTTTT. Protein product: CASSPNPSTGVNTGELFF.

The rearrangement joins TRBV19 to TRBJ1-5; 7 positions agree with TRBD1. CDR1 and CDR2 (germline): LNHDA, SQIVND (reference sequence). CDR3 length: 13 residues. With 7 bases clipped from V and 9 bases from J, the junction kept 9 bases outside the gene matches. This CDR3 reads CASTTTGWGPQHF. In DNA, the CDR3 is TGTGCCAGTACTACGACAGGGTGGGGGCCCCAGCATTTT.

This chain uses TRBV5-1 with TRBJ2-7; D call uncertain. The CDR3 has 12 amino acids. CDR1 SGHRS and CDR2 YFSETQ come from the germline V gene. Deletions cut 2 bases from V and 3 bases from J, with 6 bases between. The CDR3 spells CASSFSNYEQYF. The CDR3 bases are TGCGCCAGCAGCTTCAGCAACTACGAGCAGTACTTC.

This sequence joins TRBV27 and TRBJ1-2; 10 nucleotides agree with TRBD1. Trimming at V came to 7 bases and at J to 5 bases, leaving 25 bases not matched to a gene. Germline assignment: CDR1 MNHEY and CDR2 SMNVEV (reference sequence). The CDR3 has 20 residues. The CDR3 coding sequence is TGTGCCAGCAAAAGACAGGGGGCTCCCCCCCCCAGAAATTTAGGGTATGGCTACACCTTC. This translates into CASKRQGAPPPRNLGYGYTF.

The gene calls are TRBV6-4 and TRBJ2-2; weak D call: TRBD2 (7 bases). The V gene lost 3 bases and the J gene lost 4 bases, with 9 bases spanning the gap. Germline CDR1 reads MRHNA; CDR2 reads SNTAGT. CDR3 size: 14 residues. The CDR3, as DNA: TGTGCCAGCAGTGAAGGGGGGGCCACCGGGGAGCTGTTTTTT. Its translation is CASSEGGATGELFF.

This clone was counted a single time. J is TRBJ2-2 and V is TRBV6-1; 10 nucleotides line up with TRBD1. V gave up 6 bases and J gave up 4 bases; unmatched junction bases: 5. Germline CDR1 MNHNS, CDR2 SASEGT. This CDR3 region has 15 residues. CDR3 in DNA: TGTGCCAGCAGGGAATGGACAGGGGGCACCGGGGAGCTGTTTTTT. Translating it yields CASREWTGGTGELFF.

The sample holds one count of this clone. The chain links TRBV5-1 to TRBJ2-2; 9 bases are a match to TRBD2. This CDR3 comprises 15 residues. CDR1 is SGHRS and CDR2 is YFSETQ in the germline V gene. V shed 2 bases and J 4 bases; nucleotides not matched to a gene: 3. The CDR3 nucleotides are TGCGCCAGCAGCTTTAGCGGGGGAGGCACCGGGGAGCTGTTTTTT. Translating it yields CASSFSGGGTGELFF.

The chain joins TRBV9 to TRBJ2-1; 11 positions match TRBD2. Per the germline V gene, CDR1 is SGDLS and CDR2 is YYNGEE. V was clipped by 0 bases and J by 5 bases; unmatched bases: 4. This CDR3 region has 16 residues. The DNA for the CDR3 is TGTGCCAGCAGCGTAGACGGGACTAGCGGAAACAATGAGCAGTTCTTC. As protein: CASSVDGTSGNNEQFF.